This entry concerns a single TCR beta chain. This sample is drawn from a study of PD-1 blockade in classical Hodgkin lymphoma. Time point defined: newly diagnosed, previously untreated cHL patient sample. Some clones are missing from TCRdb's copy, which holds only in-frame ones; the method was immunoSEQ multiplex PCR. The data show tens of thousands of clones, about 94% seen once. This TCR derives from a human donor with classical Hodgkin lymphoma. The sample was peripheral blood mononuclear cells (PBMCs).

The CDR3 DNA is TGTGCCACCTCGCGCGGCACTGAAGCTTTCTTT. This translates into CATSRGTEAFF. The rearrangement uses TRBV6-5 and TRBJ1-1; no clear D. Germline V gene data show CDR1 as MNHEY and CDR2 as SVGAGI. Trimming took 10 bases from V and 4 from J, leaving 10 bases between them. The CDR3 runs 11 residues.